Included here is one TCR beta chain sequence, with context. It has no known antigen specificity. No base qualities exist here, and no much larger clone lies one base off it. This specimen belongs to a study of cytomegalovirus exposure and HLA in healthy donors (dated by TCRdb to about 2017). For the study in its entirety: An earlier analysis of more than 550 of the donors reported approximately 300 Gb of sequence data and 100 million to 120 million unique TCR beta sequences obtained from around 170 million T cells. Roughly 320 gigabases of sequencing data and around 90 million unique TCR sequences made up an early release that covered approximately 620 HLA-typed donors. Of the roughly 400 genotyped donors, 65% to 90% were placed in the genetic ancestry cluster associated with self-reported Caucasian donors. The study was designed to test whether signatures of past pathogen exposure could be identified by cataloging public T cell receptors. The study profiled the T cell repertoires of around 700 subjects by immunosequencing and related them to cytomegalovirus serostatus. In addition to the first cohort of hundreds of subjects, a separate validation cohort of approximately 120 different subjects was used. To predict cytomegalovirus infection status, the study brought together high-throughput TCR immunosequencing, statistical association of individual TCRs with disease status, and machine learning. A later analysis re-examined previously published TCR beta repertoires from 610 or so donors and added high-resolution HLA genotyping to investigate patterns of TCR occurrence. Rather than using new phenotypic data, the later analysis identified candidate immune exposures from TCR beta sequences and from how often those sequences occurred across donors. An earlier analysis of around 640 of the donors used high-throughput TCR beta sequencing to judge whether each TCR beta V gene segment behaved as functional or pseudogenic. Donor age, sex, ethnicity and CMV serostatus were collected together with the repertoire data. In a later genetic analysis, genome-wide SNP genotypes for about 55% of the roughly 670 donors were used, and that subset was treated as a discovery cohort. All discovery cohort repertoires had been generated using a single sequencing platform. Class I and class II HLA loci were covered by the typing at four-digit resolution. The number of donors typed differed by locus, with roughly 629-640 for A, B, C, DRB1 and DQB1, approximately 500 for DQA1, about 610 for DPA1, and roughly 450 for DPB1. Five DR-DQ haplotypes were treated as single units for association and clustering because of strong linkage in the cohort. Across 398 genotyped donors of the cohort, an average of roughly 250,000 unique TCR beta nucleotide sequences per donor were sequenced, and about a sixth of those sequences were non-productive.

The cohort consisted of 650 to 700 healthy bone marrow donors. Cohort members were all nominally healthy when sampled, although unrecorded immune exposures were likely present. The donor tested CMV seropositive and was one of the 289 seropositive cohort members. A peripheral blood sample was provided by each donor, and peripheral blood mononuclear cells were used for TCR beta sequencing. Genomic DNA extraction from the blood cell samples was performed with the Qiagen DNeasy Blood Extraction Kit. The study at large found these results: The authors suggested that the approach could potentially be extended to other disease states and immunological phenotypes. Compared with the roughly 670-donor mean, donors in an Asian-associated ancestry cluster had fewer N-insertions in productive TCRs, according to a later genetic analysis. A cluster of highly shared sequence variants was judged likely to be a technical artifact of the sequencing pipeline. Because HLA typing was unavailable for some donors at each locus, only the typed subset was used in association tests. Only TCR beta chains were sequenced in this cohort, and the absence of alpha or paired-chain data limited detectable features. In vitro tests confirmed that a few of the cytomegalovirus-associated TCR beta chains recognize cytomegalovirus antigens. Some IMGT-functional V segments, including TRBV6-2 and TRBV6-3, could not be distinguished by the 87-base-pair reads and were therefore excluded. A total of fewer than 200 TCR beta chains were listed by the study as associated with cytomegalovirus. In an earlier analysis of some 500 of the donors, most TCR beta V segments were observed in productive rearrangements about 87% or about 30% of the time, broadly matching IMGT annotations. A further reported finding was that TCR beta sequences accurately predicted the HLA-A and HLA-B alleles for most subjects in the first cohort. In a later analysis, several top co-occurrence clusters were reported to appear linked to parvovirus B19, influenza, CMV and Epstein-Barr virus. Sequencing depth was assumed to be roughly uniform across donors in the presence/absence analyses, though that assumption may not hold. Cytomegalovirus status was reported to be diagnosed by the classifier with high specificity and sensitivity in both the original and validation cohorts. An association between a missense DCLRE1C variant and V-gene and J-gene trimming of TCR beta chains was found in a later genetic analysis and replicated in an independent cohort. Linkage disequilibrium might explain the correlated functional status among segregating V segments, but an unknown experimental factor could not be excluded. Most TCR sequences were observed very rarely across donors, whereas some public TCRs were present in many individuals. Strong co-occurrence of HLA alleles, especially DR and DQ, made assigning TCR associations to individual alleles difficult. According to a later analysis, TCR association rates differed among HLA loci, with DRB1 alleles showing the most associated TCRs and HLA-C alleles showing the fewest. A later analysis associated 15,000 to 20,000 TCR beta sequences with specific HLA alleles at a false discovery rate of 0.05. In a later analysis, HLA-associated TCR beta chains were found to be more clonally expanded and to have lower generation probabilities than equally common non-associated chains. According to a later analysis, most CMV-associated TCR beta chains appeared to be HLA-restricted, and the HLA associations seemed to be driven largely by CMV exposure. For the cohort, immune exposure information was limited to CMV serostatus. About 15 rarely observed V segments, including chromosome 9 orphons, were excluded from the earlier analysis of about 610 of the donors because counts were too low.

The V end gives up 5 bases and the J end 4 bases, leaving 6 bases in the junction not matched to a gene. The CDR3, from cysteine to phenylalanine, totals 14 residues. Only the CDR3 DNA is retained, 42 bases long and in frame from the first base. CDR1 and CDR2 were assigned from the germline V gene (reference sequence) as PRHDT and FYEKMQ. Library preparation was by the immunoSEQ multiplex PCR assay. A mixture of 60 forward primers for TCR Vbeta segments and 13 reverse primers for TCR Jbeta segments was used in the multiplex PCR. Amplification of the CDR3 region of rearranged TCR beta genes was performed with a multiplex PCR assay on genomic DNA. The amplified TCR beta libraries were sequenced on the Illumina HiSeq System as 87-base-pair reads. The authors' pipeline ran thus. A later analysis counted some 74 million unique TCR beta chains across the 666 repertoires, and around 12 million of these chains were shared by at least two donors. A nearest-neighbor algorithm error-corrected the raw reads and collapsed the reads into unique sequences, merging closely related sequences to remove PCR and sequencing errors. To assign V, D and J gene segments, CDR3 sequences were aligned to IMGT reference sequences. Each retained sequence needed at least a six-nucleotide match to both a V gene segment and a J gene segment. A rearrangement counted as productive if the CDR3 had no stop codons and remained in frame with V and J, and every other rearrangement counted as non-productive. CDR3 was defined according to IMGT convention as the region running from the second conserved V-encoded cysteine to the conserved J-encoded phenylalanine. Sequences without an unambiguous match to a single V gene segment were excluded from the earlier analysis of about 630 of the donors. An earlier analysis of under 750 of the donors called V segments functional above 56.7% productive rearrangements and segregating when the between-donor standard deviation exceeded 5%. A statistical classification framework was built to diagnose cytomegalovirus status from the catalog of TCR beta chain sequences. V and J gene assignment, in a later analysis, came from comparing TCR nucleotide sequences with IMGT/GENE-DB human TR gene sequences. In a later analysis, CDR3 sequences and most-parsimonious VDJ recombination scenarios were assigned using the TCRdist pipeline. In a later analysis, every TCR beta chain was defined by the combination of its CDR3 amino acid sequence and its V-gene family, and reads without a unique V-gene family were dropped. A later analysis removed 550 to 700 highly shared, low-generation-probability nucleotide sequences to deal with suspected cross-contamination and a sequencing artifact. A later analysis calculated a clonal expansion index for each public chain from normalized within-repertoire ranks of inferred template counts. Generation probabilities in a later analysis came from a VDJ recombination model fitted to out-of-frame rearrangements, and those results were checked against IGoR. A later analysis scored TCR-TCR, TCR-HLA and TCR-CMV co-occurrence with hypergeometric tests, applying a repertoire-size bias correction to TCR pairs. A later analysis estimated false discovery rates by permuting HLA or CMV assignments 20 times. A later analysis grouped co-occurring TCRs with DBSCAN, adding TCRdist sequence similarity when clustering within HLA-allele-positive subsets. Repertoires with fewer than 30,000 or more than 120,000 public chains, plus five repertoires with anomalous nucleotide sharing, were excluded from co-occurrence clustering. TCRdb obtained this table from immuneACCESS and retained in-frame rearrangements with V and J assigned. These tables miss some clones; where compared with another copy, unresolved V genes account for less than half of the shortfall, and the remainder is unexplained. V and J calls plus clone size are reproduced from that table; the DNA served to infer D and trimming. For this sample the table gives roughly 120,000 clones, of which roughly 70% were detected only once. The ten largest clones capture around a tenth of the sample.

Sequencing input: PBMCs. The sequence is built from TRBV13 and TRBJ1-2; TRBD1 aligns with 8 central bases. This TCR was sampled from a woman aged 45-59 years in good health and CMV-seropositive. The nucleotides read TGTGCCAGCAGCAAGGGACAGGAGACCTATGGCTACACCTTC. Translated, this is CASSKGQETYGYTF.